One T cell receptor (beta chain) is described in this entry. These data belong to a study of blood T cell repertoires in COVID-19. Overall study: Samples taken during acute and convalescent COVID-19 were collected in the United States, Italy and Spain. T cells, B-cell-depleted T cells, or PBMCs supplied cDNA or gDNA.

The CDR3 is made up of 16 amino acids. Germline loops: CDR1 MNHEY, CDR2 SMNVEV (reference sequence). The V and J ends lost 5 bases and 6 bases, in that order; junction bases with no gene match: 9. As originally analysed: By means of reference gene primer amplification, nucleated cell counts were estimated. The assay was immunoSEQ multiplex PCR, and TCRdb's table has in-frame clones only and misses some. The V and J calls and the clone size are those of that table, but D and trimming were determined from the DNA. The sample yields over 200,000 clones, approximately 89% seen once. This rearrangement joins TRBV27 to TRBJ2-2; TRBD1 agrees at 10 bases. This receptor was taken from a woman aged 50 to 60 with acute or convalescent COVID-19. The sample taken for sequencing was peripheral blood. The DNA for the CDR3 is TGTGCCAGCAGTCGCAGGGACAGGGGTAGTGCCGGGGAGCTGTTTTTT. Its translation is CASSRRDRGSAGELFF.